This TCR beta chain was identified in a study of blood T cell repertoires in COVID-19. Cohort 3 donors were reported recovered after two negative PCRs, clearance, or symptom resolution. Germline CDR1 reads SEHNR; CDR2 reads FQNEAQ (reference sequence). V lost 10 bases to trimming and J lost 1 base; unmatched junction nucleotides: 11. The CDR3 has 15 amino acids. Only in-frame clones appear in the TCRdb table, and some are missing; sequencing was by immunoSEQ multiplex PCR. This sample yields 180,000 or so clones, of which approximately 80% are seen a single time; 10% to 15% belongs to the top ten. The origin of this receptor is an older woman who had recovered from COVID-19. The chain recombines TRBV7-9 with TRBJ1-1; 8 bases line up with TRBD1. Specimen: PBMCs or T cells enriched from blood (not recorded which). The CDR3 region has the DNA TGTGCCACCCACGCCGAGACAGGGGAGAACACTGAAGCTTTCTTT. Amino acids: CATHAETGENTEAFF.